This T cell receptor beta chain was sequenced during a study of T cell responses to AZD1222 COVID-19 vaccine. Study background: It was second doses at about 4 or about 12 weeks that were pooled.

On this clone itself: Its antigen is not known.

The study's findings and limits: White British people made up most donors, females outnumbered males, and clonal diversity was possibly underestimated. Seropositive at baseline were only a handful of AZD1222 recipients.

The CDR3 runs 12 residues. V was shortened by 6 bases and J by 7 bases, with 10 bases between the two germline ends. Clones were sequenced by immunoSEQ multiplex PCR, and TCRdb holds only the in-frame ones, with some missing. This table has some 170,000 clones, 90% to 95% appearing once. Material: peripheral blood, obtained on day 0 of AZD1222 vaccination. The source of this sequence is an adult in good health. This chain links TRBV12-3 or TRBV12-4 with TRBJ1-5; D is uncertain. CDR3 nucleotide sequence: TGTGCCAGCAGCCCCCGGAGGCAGCCCCAGCATTTT. Residues: CASSPRRQPQHF.